These 31 T cell receptor beta chains share one sample of origin, sequenced in a study of cytomegalovirus exposure and HLA in healthy donors. Sequencing used immunoSEQ multiplex PCR; TCRdb keeps in-frame clones, though not all of them. This repertoire shows around 250,000 clones, around 90% found once; its top ten account for 0.3% to 0.4%. Sequenced: PBMCs. The receptors originated from a woman aged 18-29 years in good health and CMV-seronegative.

The chain employs TRBV28 and TRBJ1-4; D is perhaps TRBD1 (6 bases). Germline V gene data show CDR1 as MDHEN and CDR2 as SYDVKM. The CDR3 consists of 13 residues. Trimming pared 8 bases from V and 6 bases from J, leaving 13 bases between. The CDR3 loop reads CASRLGADEKLFF. In nucleotides, the CDR3 is TGTGCCAGCCGCCTGGGGGCGGATGAAAAACTGTTTTTT. The entire variable domain, with the rest obtained from reference TRBV28 and TRBJ1-4, is as follows: DVKVTQSSRYLVKRTGEKVFLECVQDMDHENMFWYRQDPGLGLRLIYFSYDVKMKEKGDIPEGYSVSREKKERFSLILESASTNQTSMYLCASRLGADEKLFFGSGTQLSVL.

This chain links TRBV6-1 with TRBJ1-5, with no clear D. Germline assignment: CDR1 MNHNS and CDR2 SASEGT. The CDR3 runs 13 residues. The V gene lost 6 bases and the J gene lost 0 bases, with 6 bases spanning the gap. CDR3 nucleotides: TGTGCCAGCAGCGACTATAGCAATCAGCCCCAGCATTTT. As protein: CASSDYSNQPQHF.

The rearrangement joins TRBV18 to TRBJ2-5; 13 bases fit TRBD2. The CDR3 has 15 residues. Germline V gives CDR1 KGHSH, CDR2 LQKENI. Losses at the gene ends were 0 bases for V and 5 bases for J; bases not matched to a gene: 0. The DNA for the CDR3 is TGTGCCAGCTCACCACCGGGACTAGCGGGGGAGACCCAGTACTTC. It translates to CASSPPGLAGETQYF. The whole variable domain, filled in from reference TRBV18 and TRBJ2-5, reads NAGVMQNPRHLVRRRGQEARLRCSPMKGHSHVYWYRQLPEEGLKFMVYLQKENIIDESGMPKERFSAEFPKEGPSILRIQQVVRGDSAAYFCASSPPGLAGETQYFGPGTRLLVL.

This clone was detected only once. The chain employs TRBV12-5 and TRBJ2-3; no definite D call. V was shortened by 1 base and J by 4 bases, with 12 bases between the two germline ends. CDR1 and CDR2 from the germline V gene are LGHNT and FRNRAP. There are 15 residues in the CDR3. The DNA for the CDR3 is TGTGCTAGTGGTTTGGGCGAATTCCCCTCAGATACGCAGTATTTT. This encodes CASGLGEFPSDTQYF.

The sample holds one count of this clone. This chain uses TRBV5-1 with TRBJ2-7; TRBD2 matches at 7 bases. There are 14 residues in the CDR3. Trimming at V came to 0 bases and at J to 5 bases, leaving 5 bases not matched to a gene. Germline V gene data show CDR1 as SGHRS and CDR2 as YFSETQ. The CDR3 DNA reads as TGCGCCAGCAGCTTGGGCGGGGGTACGGACGAGCAGTACGTC. It specifies CASSLGGGTDEQYV.

The chain has TRBV2 and TRBJ2-3, with D possibly matching TRBD2 (6 bases). CDR1 is SNHLY, CDR2 FYNNEI, per germline. The V end lost 7 bases, the J end lost 2 bases, and 16 bases lay between the germline ends. The CDR3 has 15 amino acids. CDR3 coding DNA: TGTGCCAGCATTCCACTAGCCCCCCACACAGATACGCAGTATTTT. Its translation is CASIPLAPHTDTQYF.

The chain combines TRBV6-5 with TRBJ2-1; D might be TRBD2 (7 bases). V lost 2 bases and J 7 bases, leaving 15 bases between the germline ends. Per germline, CDR1 MNHEY and CDR2 SVGAGI. The CDR3 covers 15 residues. The DNA of the CDR3 is TGTGCCAGCAGTTACGCGGGGGCAGTGTCGAATGAGCAGTTCTTC. This sequence encodes CASSYAGAVSNEQFF.

The J gene is TRBJ2-1, the V gene TRBV28; D gene unclear. Germline V gene lookup returns CDR1 MDHEN and CDR2 SYDVKM. V lost 2 bases to trimming and J lost 0 bases, with 8 bases between them. The CDR3 extends over 15 amino acids. The CDR3 sequence: CASSLTESSYNEQFF. Written as DNA, the CDR3 is TGTGCCAGCAGTTTAACTGAGAGCTCCTACAATGAGCAGTTCTTC. The entire variable domain, with the rest obtained from reference TRBV28 and TRBJ2-1, is as follows: DVKVTQSSRYLVKRTGEKVFLECVQDMDHENMFWYRQDPGLGLRLIYFSYDVKMKEKGDIPEGYSVSREKKERFSLILESASTNQTSMYLCASSLTESSYNEQFFGPGTRLTVL.

V is TRBV6-1 and J is TRBJ1-1; a possible D gene is TRBD1 (6 bases). The CDR3 loop spans 13 amino acids. Between the trimmed V and J ends, which lost 4 bases and 8 bases, there was a span of 14 bases. CDR1 and CDR2 (germline): MNHNS, SASEGT. The chain's CDR3 is CASSASSQGEAFF. The DNA of the CDR3 is TGTGCCAGCAGTGCCAGCTCGCAGGGGGAAGCTTTCTTT.

The chain recombines TRBV13 with TRBJ2-1, with a tentative D call TRBD1 (6 bases). Germline V gene sequence: CDR1 PRHDT, CDR2 FYEKMQ (reference sequence). The germline V and J ends were trimmed by 5 bases and 10 bases, with 9 bases remaining between them. CDR3 size: 11 residues. This CDR3 reads CASSDGTEQFF. The CDR3, as DNA: TGTGCCAGCAGCGACGGGACAGAGCAGTTCTTC.

The chain has TRBV28 and TRBJ2-7; possible D gene TRBD1, 5 bases. Trimming pared 6 bases from V and 3 bases from J, leaving 18 bases between. The V gene's germline CDR1 is MDHEN and CDR2 SYDVKM. The length of the CDR3 is 15 residues. DNA of the CDR3: TGTGCCAGCAGCCAGGGAAGAGGTGTTTTCTACGAGCAGTACGTC. The encoded protein is CASSQGRGVFYEQYV.

This chain links TRBV27 with TRBJ2-1; 13 positions match TRBD2. Germline V gene data show CDR1 as MNHEY and CDR2 as SMNVEV (reference sequence). V was pared by 4 bases and J by 8 bases, with 20 bases of the junction left unmatched. This CDR3 has 20 residues. For the CDR3, the DNA is TGTGCCAGCAGTTGGTGGACTAGCGGGGGCCGACAAAGGCCCCCATATGAGCAGTTCTTC. Amino acids: CASSWWTSGGRQRPPYEQFF.

V usage is TRBV19 and J usage is TRBJ2-2; D is unclear. This CDR3 spans 15 amino acids. Trimming took off 3 bases at V and 7 bases at J, with 15 bases between the two ends. Germline V CDR1 and CDR2: LNHDA, SQIVND (reference sequence). The CDR3 spells CASSMVWAPYGELFF. For the CDR3, the DNA is TGTGCCAGTAGTATGGTGTGGGCCCCTTACGGGGAGCTGTTTTTT.

The sample holds one count of this clone. V usage is TRBV28 and J usage is TRBJ1-2; 7 bases are a match to TRBD1. The CDR3 length is 14 residues. The V and J ends lost 7 bases and 6 bases, in that order; junction bases with no gene match: 11. The V gene's germline CDR1 is MDHEN and CDR2 SYDVKM. The chain's CDR3 is CASILQGTLDGYTF. Written as DNA, the CDR3 is TGTGCCAGCATCCTACAGGGGACTCTCGATGGCTACACCTTC.

The V gene is TRBV4-3, the J gene TRBJ2-7; 7 bases match TRBD2. This CDR3 has 14 amino acids. V lost 0 bases to trimming and J lost 7 bases; unmatched junction nucleotides: 6. The germline V gene has CDR1 LGHNA and CDR2 YSLEER. CDR3 loop: CASSQDRNSGEQYF. CDR3 sequence (DNA): TGCGCCAGCAGCCAAGATCGAAATAGCGGGGAGCAGTACTTC.

The genes are TRBV30 and TRBJ2-2; 7 bases fit TRBD2. The V gene's germline CDR1 is GTSNPN and CDR2 SVGIG (reference sequence). The J segment lost 4 bases and the V segment lost 3 bases, leaving 5 bases of the junction unmatched. The CDR3 loop spans 14 amino acids. CDR3 sequence: CAWSGGTITGELFF. In nucleotides, the CDR3 is TGTGCCTGGAGCGGGGGGACCATCACCGGGGAGCTGTTTTTT.

DNA for the CDR3: TGCAGTGCCGGGGCCCAGTACTTC. It codes for CSAGAQYF. This sequence joins TRBV20-1 and TRBJ2-5, with D perhaps TRBD2 (5 bases). Germline V gives CDR1 DFQATT, CDR2 SNEGSKA (reference sequence). Between the trimmed V and J ends, which lost 6 bases and 9 bases, there was a span of 5 bases. The CDR3 runs 8 residues.

V gene TRBV9 combines with J gene TRBJ2-1; TRBD2 might be the D (6 bases). Germline CDR1 and CDR2: SGDLS and YYNGEE. The length of the CDR3 is 14 residues. Trimming shortened V by 4 bases and J by 13 bases, and 21 bases separated the two germline ends. In nucleotides, the CDR3 is TGTGCCAGCAGCCCCGGGACTGCCCAAAGTCGTCAGTTCTTC. It translates to CASSPGTAQSRQFF.

CDR3 DNA sequence: TGCGCCAGCAGCCAGGGGCCCCTAGCGGATACCTACGAGCAGTACTTC. Encoded protein: CASSQGPLADTYEQYF. This chain joins TRBV4-1 and TRBJ2-7; TRBD2 matches at 7 bases. Germline V CDR1 and CDR2: MGHRA, YSYEKL. The V segment lost 3 bases and the J segment 2 bases; nucleotides outside the gene matches: 10. CDR3 length: 16 residues.

The chain is built from TRBV18 and TRBJ2-7; possibly TRBD1 for D (6 bases). Germline V CDR1 and CDR2: KGHSH, LQKENI. Trimming took 3 bases from V and 2 from J, leaving 11 bases between them. This CDR3 has 14 amino acids. The CDR3: CASSPGRGTYEQYV. In DNA, the CDR3 is TGTGCCAGCTCACCCGGCAGGGGAACCTACGAGCAGTACGTC.

This clone appeared once. V gene TRBV7-9 combines with J gene TRBJ1-1, with TRBD1 as a possible D gene (5 bases). V was clipped by 3 bases and J by 4 bases, with 12 bases between them. Germline V gene sequence: CDR1 SEHNR, CDR2 FQNEAQ (reference sequence). The CDR3 runs 14 residues. The CDR3 is CASSLQGDGTEAFF. DNA of the CDR3: TGTGCCAGCAGCTTGCAGGGTGATGGCACTGAAGCTTTCTTT.

About this clone: Other DNA sequences in the sample encode the same CDR3. This chain joins TRBV6-5 and TRBJ1-1, with TRBD1 matching 8 bases. J was trimmed by 0 bases and V by 2 bases; bases with no gene match: 2. Germline CDR1 is MNHEY and CDR2 is SVGAGI. The CDR3 covers 15 residues. CDR3 sequence: CASSYRGQVNTEAFF. The DNA of the CDR3 is TGTGCCAGCAGTTACAGGGGACAGGTGAACACTGAAGCTTTCTTT.

A word on this clone: Other DNA sequences in this sample translate to the same CDR3. The genes are TRBV6-5 and TRBJ1-2, with a tentative D call TRBD1 (5 bases). Germline CDR1 MNHEY, CDR2 SVGAGI. V dropped 0 bases and J dropped 4 bases, with 9 bases sitting between them. This CDR3 is 14 amino acids long. The CDR3 region has the DNA TGTGCCAGCAGTTACTCCGGGCAGGGCTATGGCTACACCTTC. Translation: CASSYSGQGYGYTF.

This clone was counted a single time. The chain recombines TRBV5-1 with TRBJ2-2, with a weak D call TRBD1 (7 bases). Germline-derived CDR1 and CDR2 are SGHRS and YFSETQ. CDR3 length equals 19 residues. Trimming stripped 1 base from V and 2 bases from J, with 21 bases between. CDR3 DNA sequence: TGCGCCAGCAGCTTGACGGGCGGGACAGCTACTCGTAACACCGGGGAGCTGTTTTTT. Encoded protein: CASSLTGGTATRNTGELFF.

The chain carries TRBV7-6 and TRBJ2-7; 9 bases line up with TRBD1. The ends lost 5 bases at V and 4 bases at J; junction bases unmatched: 6. Germline lookup yields CDR1 SGHVS and CDR2 FNYEAQ. The CDR3 sequence is 14 residues long. The DNA for the CDR3 is TGTGCCAGCAGCCCCCGACAGGGGGGATACGAGCAGTACTTC. Protein: CASSPRQGGYEQYF.

The chain carries TRBV10-2 and TRBJ2-7, with 8 bases identical to TRBD1. The CDR3 loop spans 13 amino acids. The J segment lost 2 bases and the V segment lost 10 bases, leaving 7 bases of the junction unmatched. CDR1 is WSHSY, CDR2 SAAADI, per germline. The CDR3 region has the DNA TGCGCCACCTCTCTGACAGGGGCCTACGAGCAGTACGTC. It is translated as CATSLTGAYEQYV.

The rearrangement links TRBV7-2 to TRBJ1-2, with a possible D match to TRBD1 (6 bases). The CDR3 runs to 16 residues. V was clipped by 2 bases and J by 0 bases, with 13 bases between them. Per germline, CDR1 SGHTA and CDR2 FQGNSA. The CDR3 protein is CASSLISTGANYGYTF. The CDR3 coding sequence is TGTGCCAGCAGCTTAATTTCGACAGGCGCTAACTATGGCTACACCTTC.

The chain employs TRBV29-1 and TRBJ2-1, with 7 bases fitting TRBD1. Germline-derived CDR1 and CDR2 are SQVTM and ANQGSEA. The V segment lost 2 bases and the J segment 8 bases; nucleotides outside the gene matches: 6. The CDR3 loop spans 13 amino acids. The CDR3 spells CSVERGLSDEQFF. The DNA for the CDR3 is TGCAGCGTTGAAAGGGGGCTTAGCGATGAGCAGTTCTTC.

As for this clone: This CDR3 is also generated by other DNA sequences in the sample. CDR3: CASSSGQGPYEQYF. CDR3 nucleotides: TGTGCCAGCAGTTCAGGACAGGGGCCCTACGAGCAGTACTTC. This sequence joins TRBV28 and TRBJ2-7, with 9 bases aligning to TRBD1. There are 14 residues in the CDR3. Losses at the gene ends were 4 bases for V and 2 bases for J; bases not matched to a gene: 3. Looked up from germline, CDR1 is MDHEN and CDR2 is SYDVKM.

J is TRBJ1-2 and V is TRBV7-9; TRBD1 matches 8 bases. Losses at the gene ends were 1 base for V and 0 bases for J; bases not matched to a gene: 7. CDR1 and CDR2 (germline): SEHNR, FQNEAQ (reference sequence). This CDR3 has 17 residues. The CDR3 sequence: CASSLVYPQGANYGYTF. The CDR3 DNA follows: TGTGCCAGCAGCTTAGTCTATCCACAGGGGGCTAACTATGGCTACACCTTC. The whole variable domain, remainder taken from reference TRBV7-9 and TRBJ1-2, is DTGVSQNPRHKITKRGQNVTFRCDPISEHNRLYWYRQTLGQGPEFLTYFQNEAQLEKSRLLSDRFSAERPKGSFSTLEIQRTEQGDSAMYLCASSLVYPQGANYGYTFGSGTRLTVV.

This sequence joins TRBV10-3 and TRBJ1-5; D might be TRBD1 (5 bases). This CDR3 is 16 amino acids long. V shed 0 bases and J shed 4 bases, with 13 bases lying between them. The germline gives CDR1 ENHRY, CDR2 SYGVKD. The CDR3 nucleotides read TGTGCCATCAGTGAGTCGATGCAGGGAAGAAATCAGCCCCAGCATTTT. Its translation: CAISESMQGRNQPQHF.